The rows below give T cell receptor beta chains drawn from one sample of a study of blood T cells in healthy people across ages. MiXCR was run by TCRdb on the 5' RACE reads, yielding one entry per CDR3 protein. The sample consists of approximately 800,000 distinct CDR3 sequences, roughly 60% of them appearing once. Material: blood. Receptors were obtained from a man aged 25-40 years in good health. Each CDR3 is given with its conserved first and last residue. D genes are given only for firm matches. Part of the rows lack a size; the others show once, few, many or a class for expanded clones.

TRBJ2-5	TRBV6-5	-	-	CASSYSAGAGRETQYF	TGTGCCAGCAGTTACTCGGCCGGGGCAGGTAGAGAGACCCAGTACTTC
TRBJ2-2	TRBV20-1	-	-	CSALPQQLSIGELFF	TGCAGTGCTCTCCCGCAGCAGCTCTCGATCGGGGAGCTGTTTTTT
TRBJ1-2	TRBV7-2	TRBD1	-	CASSLDRGRRGYTF	TGTGCCAGCAGCTTAGACAGGGGAAGGAGAGGCTACACCTTC
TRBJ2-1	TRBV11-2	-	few	CASSWDGDNEQFF	TGTGCCAGCAGCTGGGACGGCGACAATGAGCAGTTCTTC
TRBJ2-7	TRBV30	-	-	CAWSKKQTGKYEQYF	TGTGCCTGGAGCAAAAAACAAACAGGGAAGTACGAGCAGTACTTC
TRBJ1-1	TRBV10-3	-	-	CATRTDPNTEAFF	TGTGCCACAAGGACGGACCCAAACACTGAAGCTTTCTTT
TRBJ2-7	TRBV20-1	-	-	CSAAPGRRAYEQYF	TGCAGTGCGGCCCCGGGACGGAGAGCCTACGAGCAGTACTTC
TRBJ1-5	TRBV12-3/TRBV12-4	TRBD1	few	CASRTGGRGNQPQHF	TGTGCCAGCAGAACAGGGGGCAGGGGCAATCAGCCCCAGCATTTT
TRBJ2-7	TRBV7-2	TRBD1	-	CASRPDRVGYEQYF	TGTGCCAGCAGACCGGACAGGGTGGGCTACGAGCAGTACTTC
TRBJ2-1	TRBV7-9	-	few	CASSLGLGENEQFF	TGTGCCAGCAGCTTAGGGTTGGGGGAAAATGAGCAGTTCTTC
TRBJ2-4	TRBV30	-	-	CAWSGSERGKNIQYF	TGTGCCTGGAGTGGGTCAGAACGGGGCAAAAACATTCAGTACTTC
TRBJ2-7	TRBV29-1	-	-	CSVVDLAPYEQYF	TGCAGCGTTGTCGATCTAGCTCCCTACGAGCAGTACTTC
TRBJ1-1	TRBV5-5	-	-	CASSHFGADEAFF	TGTGCCAGCAGCCATTTTGGGGCCGATGAAGCTTTCTTT
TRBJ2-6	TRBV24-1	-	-	CATSDRRDTGANVLTF	TGTGCCACCAGTGATCGCCGGGACACTGGGGCCAACGTCCTGACTTTC
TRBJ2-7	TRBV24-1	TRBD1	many	CAIPGQRSSSYEQYF	TGTGCCATTCCGGGACAGCGTTCTAGCTCCTACGAGCAGTACTTC
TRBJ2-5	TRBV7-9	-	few	CASSLGTDDNLRAQYF	TGTGCCAGCAGCTTGGGGACGGATGATAACCTTAGGGCGCAGTACTTC
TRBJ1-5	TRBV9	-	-	CASSVGAGRDQPQHF	TGTGCCAGCAGCGTAGGGGCAGGGAGGGATCAGCCCCAGCATTTT
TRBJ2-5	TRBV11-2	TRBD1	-	CASSPRTGGTKTQYF	TGTGCCAGCAGCCCCCGGACAGGGGGCACAAAGACCCAGTACTTC
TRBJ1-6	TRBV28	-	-	CASSLSGASLYSPLHF	TGTGCCAGCAGTTTATCAGGCGCCTCCCTATACTCACCCCTCCACTTT
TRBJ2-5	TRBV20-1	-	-	CSARDHEFIDSEETQYF	TGCAGTGCTAGAGATCATGAATTTATCGATTCGGAAGAGACCCAGTACTTC
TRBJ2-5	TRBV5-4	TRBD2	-	CASSLLAGGFKETQYF	TGTGCCAGCAGCTTGTTAGCGGGGGGCTTTAAAGAGACCCAGTACTTC
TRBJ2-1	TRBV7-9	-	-	CAAEGKSYNEQFF	TGTGCCGCCGAAGGCAAGTCCTACAATGAGCAGTTCTTC
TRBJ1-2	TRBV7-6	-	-	CASSLDETANYGYTF	TGTGCCAGCAGCTTAGATGAGACAGCTAACTATGGCTACACCTTC
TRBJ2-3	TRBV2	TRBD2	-	CAITLTSGITDTQYF	TGTGCCATTACGTTGACTAGCGGGATAACAGATACGCAGTATTTT
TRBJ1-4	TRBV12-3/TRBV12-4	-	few	CASSKGLTNEKLFF	TGTGCCAGCAGTAAAGGGCTCACTAATGAAAAACTGTTTTTT
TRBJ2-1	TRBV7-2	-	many	CASSKTGGSSPNEQFF	TGTGCCAGCAGTAAGACCGGGGGATCTTCCCCCAATGAGCAGTTCTTC
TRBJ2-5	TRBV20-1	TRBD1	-	CSARLTGGIGETQYF	TGCAGTGCTAGACTAACAGGGGGCATAGGGGAGACCCAGTACTTC
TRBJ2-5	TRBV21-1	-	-	CASSKKGLGETQYF	TGTGCCAGCAGCAAAAAGGGGTTAGGGGAGACCCAGTACTTC
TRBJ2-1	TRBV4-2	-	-	CASSRQRGGSSYNEQFF	TGTGCCAGCAGCCGTCAACGCGGGGGCAGCTCCTACAATGAGCAGTTCTTC
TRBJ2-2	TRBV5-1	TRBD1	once	CASGRDRVSGELFF	TGCGCCAGCGGCCGGGACAGGGTCTCCGGGGAGCTGTTTTTT
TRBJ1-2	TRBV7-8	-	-	CASSEMRDSYGYTF	TGTGCCAGCAGCGAAATGCGTGATTCCTATGGCTACACCTTC
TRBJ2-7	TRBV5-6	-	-	CASARGYNEQYF	TGTGCCAGCGCGAGGGGTTACAACGAGCAGTACTTC
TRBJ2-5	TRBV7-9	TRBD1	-	CASTNVGQYQETQYF	TGTGCCAGCACCAATGTGGGACAGTACCAAGAGACCCAGTACTTC
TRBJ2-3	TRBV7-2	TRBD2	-	CASSLSGGRADTQYF	TGTGCCAGCAGCTTGTCTGGGGGGAGGGCAGATACGCAGTATTTT
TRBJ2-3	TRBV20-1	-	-	CSAQDSSSTDTQYF	TGCAGTGCCCAGGACAGTTCTAGCACAGATACGCAGTATTTT
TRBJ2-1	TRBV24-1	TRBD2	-	CATSDLRTSVYNEQFF	TGTGCCACCAGTGATTTGCGGACTAGCGTCTACAATGAGCAGTTCTTC
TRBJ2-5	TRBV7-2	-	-	CASSAGHPQETQYF	TGTGCCAGCAGCGCGGGACACCCCCAAGAGACCCAGTACTTC
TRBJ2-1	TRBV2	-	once	CASRVERAYNEQFF	TGTGCCAGCAGGGTCGAGCGGGCCTACAATGAGCAGTTCTTC
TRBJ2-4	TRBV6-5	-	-	CASSYRAGLAKNIQYF	TGTGCCAGCAGTTACCGTGCGGGGCTAGCCAAAAACATTCAGTACTTC
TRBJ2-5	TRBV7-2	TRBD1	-	CASSITGGRRGQETQYF	TGTGCCAGCAGCATCACAGGGGGGAGGAGGGGCCAAGAGACCCAGTACTTC
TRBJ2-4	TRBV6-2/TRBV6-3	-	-	CASSYSTRGDIQYF	TGTGCCAGCAGTTACTCGACCAGGGGTGACATTCAGTACTTC
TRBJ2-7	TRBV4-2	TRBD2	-	CASSQDLRRGAYEQYF	TGTGCCAGCAGCCAAGATCTTCGGCGGGGGGCCTACGAGCAGTACTTC
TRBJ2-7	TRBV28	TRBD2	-	CASSFPGLAGRNYEQYF	TGTGCCAGCAGTTTCCCCGGACTAGCGGGGAGAAACTACGAGCAGTACTTC
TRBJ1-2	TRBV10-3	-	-	CAISEAEPRRGYTF	TGTGCCATCAGTGAGGCTGAGCCTCGCAGAGGCTACACCTTC